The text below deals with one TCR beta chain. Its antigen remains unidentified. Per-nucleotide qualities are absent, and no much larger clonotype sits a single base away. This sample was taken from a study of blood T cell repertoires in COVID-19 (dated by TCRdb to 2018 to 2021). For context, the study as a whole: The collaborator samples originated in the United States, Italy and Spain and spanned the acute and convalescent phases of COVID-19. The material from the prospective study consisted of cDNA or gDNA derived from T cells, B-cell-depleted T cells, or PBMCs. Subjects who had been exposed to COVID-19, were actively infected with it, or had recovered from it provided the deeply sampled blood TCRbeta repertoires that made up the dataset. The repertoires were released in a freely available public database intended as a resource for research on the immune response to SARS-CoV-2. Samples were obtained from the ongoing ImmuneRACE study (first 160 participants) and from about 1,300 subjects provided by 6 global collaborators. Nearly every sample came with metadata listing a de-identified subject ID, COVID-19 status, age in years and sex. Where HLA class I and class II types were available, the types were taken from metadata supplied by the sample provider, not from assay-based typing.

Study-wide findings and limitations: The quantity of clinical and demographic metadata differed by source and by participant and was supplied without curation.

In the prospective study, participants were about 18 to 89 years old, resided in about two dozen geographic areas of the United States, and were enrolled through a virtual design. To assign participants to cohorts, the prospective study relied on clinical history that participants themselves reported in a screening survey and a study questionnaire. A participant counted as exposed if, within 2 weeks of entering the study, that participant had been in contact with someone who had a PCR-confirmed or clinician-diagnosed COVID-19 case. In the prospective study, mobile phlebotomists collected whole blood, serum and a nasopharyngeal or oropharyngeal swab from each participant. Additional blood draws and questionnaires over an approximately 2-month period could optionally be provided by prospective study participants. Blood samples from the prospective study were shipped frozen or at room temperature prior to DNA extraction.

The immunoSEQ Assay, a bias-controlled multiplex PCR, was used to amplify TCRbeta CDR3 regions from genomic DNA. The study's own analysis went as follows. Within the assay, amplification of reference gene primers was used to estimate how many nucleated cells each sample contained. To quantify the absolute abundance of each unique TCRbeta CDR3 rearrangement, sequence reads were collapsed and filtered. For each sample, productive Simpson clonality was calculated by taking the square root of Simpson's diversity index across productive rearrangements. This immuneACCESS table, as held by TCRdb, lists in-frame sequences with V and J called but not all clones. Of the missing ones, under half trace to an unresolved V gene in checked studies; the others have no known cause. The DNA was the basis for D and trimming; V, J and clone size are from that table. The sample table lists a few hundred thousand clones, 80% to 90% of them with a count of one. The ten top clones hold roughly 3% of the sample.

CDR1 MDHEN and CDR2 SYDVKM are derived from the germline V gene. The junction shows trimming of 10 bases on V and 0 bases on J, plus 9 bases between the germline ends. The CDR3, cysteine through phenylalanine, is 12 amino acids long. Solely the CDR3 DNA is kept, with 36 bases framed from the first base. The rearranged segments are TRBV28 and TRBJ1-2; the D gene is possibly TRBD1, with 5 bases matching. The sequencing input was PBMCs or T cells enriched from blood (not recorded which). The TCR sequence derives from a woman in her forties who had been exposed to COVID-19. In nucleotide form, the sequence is TGTGCCATCAAGACAGCTAACTATGGCTACACCTTC. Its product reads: CAIKTANYGYTF.